This TCR beta chain was profiled in a study of blood T cell repertoires in COVID-19. Looking at the study overall: The origin of the acute and convalescent COVID-19 samples was the United States, Italy and Spain. The analysed material was cDNA or gDNA that came from T cells, B-cell-depleted T cells, or PBMCs.

V lost 2 bases and J lost 1; bases outside the gene matches: 8. Germline V gene sequence: CDR1 MNHEY, CDR2 SVGEGT. The CDR3 extends over 19 amino acids. In the study's own analysis: Amplification of reference gene primers was used by the study to estimate nucleated cell counts. Generated by immunoSEQ multiplex PCR, the TCRdb table keeps only in-frame clones and is missing some. Clone size and the V and J calls come from that table; the DNA yielded D and trimming. The data show about 64,000 clones, 65% to 90% seen once. The sequence was obtained from a man aged 50-60 years with active COVID-19. J is TRBJ2-1 and V is TRBV6-2 or TRBV6-3, with TRBD2 matching over 13 bases. Sequencing input: peripheral blood. CDR3 coding DNA: TGTGCCAGCAGTTACCCCCGGACTAGCGGGAGTGGGTCCTACAATGAGCAGTTCTTC. Protein sequence: CASSYPRTSGSGSYNEQFF.